What follows are 3 T cell receptor beta chains derived from one specimen sequenced in a study of CD4 T cells in relation to SARS-CoV-2 and coronaviruses. The unexposed donors gave CD4+ T cells in 2011-2018, prior to COVID-19. After about 10 days of culture, CD4+ T cells were isolated. These receptors' targets are unknown. Profiled with immunoSEQ multiplex PCR; TCRdb holds only in-frame clones, not every one. This repertoire shows 25,000 or so clones, roughly 80% found once; its top ten account for about 20%. Specimen: CD4+ T cells from PBMCs, cultured in vitro. These TCRs come from a human donor in good health.

This clone was observed a few times. The chain carries TRBV7-9 and TRBJ1-5; D remains ambiguous. Germline-derived CDR1 and CDR2 are SEHNR and FQNEAQ (reference sequence). The CDR3 spans 14 residues. With 1 base removed from V and 2 bases from J, the gap between germline ends came to 6 bases. DNA for the CDR3: TGTGCCAGCAGCTTAGGAGGTGGCAATCAGCCCCAGCATTTT. It is translated as CASSLGGGNQPQHF.

This clone has just a few counts. This rearrangement joins TRBV28 to TRBJ1-2; weak D call: TRBD1 (5 bases). V was trimmed by 4 bases and J by 4 bases, leaving 13 bases between them. The CDR3 sequence is 14 residues long. Germline V gene lookup returns CDR1 MDHEN and CDR2 SYDVKM. The CDR3, as DNA: TGTGCCAGCAGTTCCTCAGGGATGAGCTATGGCTACACCTTC. It codes for CASSSSGMSYGYTF.

CDR3 sequence reads: CASSLGDRRDNEQFF. The CDR3, as DNA: TGTGCCAGCAGCTTAGGGGACAGGAGGGACAATGAGCAGTTCTTC. The chain carries TRBV11-3 and TRBJ2-1; 8 nucleotides align to TRBD1. The CDR3 spans 15 residues. Losses at the gene ends were 1 base for V and 5 bases for J; bases not matched to a gene: 4. Germline V lookup: CDR1 SGHNT, CDR2 YENEEA.